These 20 T cell receptor beta chains originate from one sample sequenced in a study of blood T cell repertoires in COVID-19. Some clones are missing from TCRdb's copy, which holds only in-frame ones; the method was immunoSEQ multiplex PCR. The sample shows 95,000 to 110,000 clones, roughly 80% of them seen only once. Input material: peripheral blood. Source of these receptors: a human donor in a cohort sampled during active COVID-19.

The chain combines TRBV7-2 with TRBJ2-5; possible D gene TRBD1, 6 bases. The CDR3 spans 15 residues. Deletions cut 1 base from V and 6 bases from J, with 15 bases between. The germline CDR1 and CDR2 sequences are SGHTA and FQGNSA. The CDR3, as DNA: TGTGCCAGCAGCTTAGTCGCTGGGGGCGAGCAGACCCAGTACTTC. This encodes CASSLVAGGEQTQYF. The full variable domain, in which reference TRBV7-2 and TRBJ2-5 provide the parts outside the CDR3, is GAGVSQSPSNKVTEKGKDVELRCDPISGHTALYWYRQSLGQGLEFLIYFQGNSAPDKSGLPSDRFSAERTGGSVSTLTIQRTQQEDSAVYLCASSLVAGGEQTQYFGPGTRLLVL.

V and J are TRBV30 and TRBJ1-5, with D unresolved. The CDR3 loop spans 14 amino acids. Trimming took off 3 bases at V and 0 bases at J, with 9 bases between the two ends. Germline CDR1 is GTSNPN and CDR2 is SVGIG (reference sequence). CDR3 coding DNA: TGTGCCTGGAGCGCAGGAAGTAGCAATCAGCCCCAGCATTTT. It specifies CAWSAGSSNQPQHF.

V usage is TRBV30 and J usage is TRBJ2-5; D unresolved. Between the trimmed V and J ends, which lost 2 bases and 0 bases, there was a span of 7 bases. The CDR3 sequence is 13 residues long. CDR1 is GTSNPN and CDR2 is SVGIG in the germline V gene (reference sequence). This chain's CDR3 is CAWSFQYQETQYF. CDR3 in DNA: TGTGCCTGGAGTTTCCAGTACCAAGAGACCCAGTACTTC.

This clone was seen only a few times. This rearrangement joins TRBV28 to TRBJ1-2; 7 bases match TRBD1. The junction had 7 bases not matched to a gene; V was cut back by 4 bases and J by 8 bases. The CDR3 runs 13 residues. Germline V gives CDR1 MDHEN, CDR2 SYDVKM. The CDR3 loop reads CASSSNTGAGYTF. Written as DNA, the CDR3 is TGTGCCAGCAGTTCAAACACAGGGGCCGGCTACACCTTC.

The rearrangement joins TRBV7-2 to TRBJ2-7; D might be TRBD2 (7 bases). This CDR3 comprises 15 residues. Trimming pared 4 bases from V and 6 bases from J, leaving 19 bases between. The germline CDR1 and CDR2 sequences are SGHTA and FQGNSA. In nucleotides, the CDR3 is TGTGCCAGCAGCTCATCGCCCGCGGGGGCGGGCGAGCAGTACTTC. Translation: CASSSSPAGAGEQYF.

In its sample, this clone was seen once. CDR3 in DNA: TGCAGTGCTAGTAGTTATGAGGGACAGGGGGGAACCTACGAGCAGTACTTC. This translates into CSASSYEGQGGTYEQYF. V usage is TRBV20-1 and J usage is TRBJ2-7; 11 bases line up with TRBD1. V lost 3 bases to trimming and J lost 2 bases; unmatched junction nucleotides: 12. CDR3 length: 17 amino acids. The germline V gene has CDR1 DFQATT and CDR2 SNEGSKA (reference sequence).

V gene TRBV6-5 combines with J gene TRBJ1-1, with a possible D match to TRBD1 (5 bases). The germline V gene has CDR1 MNHEY and CDR2 SVGAGI. The V end was cut by 7 bases, the J end by 0 bases, with 9 bases between. This CDR3 is 13 amino acids long. The CDR3 nucleotides read TGTGCCAGCAAAGGGGTCATGAACACTGAAGCTTTCTTT. This encodes CASKGVMNTEAFF.

V is TRBV20-1 and J is TRBJ1-1, with D maybe TRBD1 (6 bases). CDR3 length: 10 amino acids. The germline V gene encodes CDR1 DFQATT and CDR2 SNEGSKA (reference sequence). CDR3 in DNA: TGCAGGGTCACAGGGCCCGAAGCTTTCTTT. It translates to CRVTGPEAFF.

The chain joins TRBV4-1 to TRBJ2-1, with 8 nucleotides matching TRBD2. The J segment lost 3 bases and the V segment lost 2 bases, leaving 6 bases of the junction unmatched. Germline V gene lookup returns CDR1 MGHRA and CDR2 YSYEKL. The CDR3 sequence is 16 residues long. CDR3 coding DNA: TGCGCCAGCAGCCAATCAGCGGGAGTGGTCTACAATGAGCAGTTCTTC. This gives the protein CASSQSAGVVYNEQFF.

The V and J genes are TRBV20-1 and TRBJ1-2; 9 nucleotides line up with TRBD1. Per the germline V gene, CDR1 is DFQATT and CDR2 is SNEGSKA (reference sequence). V was pared by 6 bases and J by 6 bases, with 2 bases of the junction left unmatched. The CDR3 extends over 11 amino acids. CDR3 in amino acids: CSAGTGHGYTF. In DNA, the CDR3 is TGCAGTGCCGGGACAGGGCATGGCTACACCTTC.

CDR3 amino acids: CASGASGSLTYNEQFF. Here the CDR3 DNA reads TGCGCCAGCGGAGCTAGCGGGAGTCTCACCTACAATGAGCAGTTCTTC. The chain recombines TRBV5-1 with TRBJ2-1, with 10 positions matching TRBD2. Germline V gives CDR1 SGHRS, CDR2 YFSETQ. The CDR3 spans 16 residues. Losses at the gene ends were 7 bases for V and 2 bases for J; bases not matched to a gene: 9. Supplemented by reference TRBV5-1 and TRBJ2-1, the full variable domain reads KAGVTQTPRYLIKTRGQQVTLSCSPISGHRSVSWYQQTPGQGLQFLFEYFSETQRNKGNFPGRFSGRQFSNSRSEMNVSTLELGDSALYLCASGASGSLTYNEQFFGPGTRLTVL.

Comment on this clone: The sample carries other DNA sequences with the same CDR3. J is TRBJ2-3 and V is TRBV28; no firm D call. The germline gives CDR1 MDHEN, CDR2 SYDVKM. The CDR3 totals 12 residues. Trimming stripped 4 bases from V and 1 base from J, with 3 bases between. The CDR3 nucleotides read TGTGCCAGCAGTTCTGGCACAGATACGCAGTATTTT. Its protein product is CASSSGTDTQYF.

V is TRBV6-2 or TRBV6-3 and J is TRBJ1-5; D remains unclear. Trimming left V 5 bases short and J 5 bases short, with 10 bases between. The CDR3 length is 13 residues. The germline V gene has CDR1 MNHEY and CDR2 SVGEGT. The CDR3 sequence is CASSPLRDQPQHF. The CDR3 DNA reads as TGTGCCAGCAGTCCCCTGAGGGATCAGCCCCAGCATTTT.

V usage is TRBV7-2 and J usage is TRBJ1-5, with D unclear. Per the germline V gene, CDR1 is SGHTA and CDR2 is FQGNSA. The CDR3 has 13 residues. V was pared by 3 bases and J by 4 bases, with 7 bases between. The CDR3 nucleotides are TGTGCCAGCAGCTTTCGGTATAATCAGCCCCAGCATTTT. It is translated as CASSFRYNQPQHF.

The V call is TRBV21-1, the J call TRBJ2-5; TRBD2 is taken as the D call from the table, unchecked against the DNA. TRBV21-1 is a recognized pseudogene. The CDR3 covers 16 residues. The CDR3 is CASSLKWRRGEETQYF. In nucleotides, the CDR3 is TGTGCCAGCAGCCTTAAATGGAGGCGGGGAGAGGAGACCCAGTACTTC.

Only one count was recorded for this clone. The chain has TRBV10-3 and TRBJ1-5; D not resolved. The ends were cut back, 0 bases at V and 4 bases at J, with 7 bases in the middle. Germline V gene sequence: CDR1 ENHRY, CDR2 SYGVKD. The CDR3 runs 14 residues. This CDR3 is CAISESGGNQPQHF. The CDR3 DNA is TGTGCCATCAGTGAGTCCGGAGGGAATCAGCCCCAGCATTTT.

The chain links TRBV14 to TRBJ2-1; D possibly corresponds to TRBD2 (5 bases). Trimming stripped 4 bases from V and 3 bases from J, with 25 bases between. Germline lookup yields CDR1 SGHDN and CDR2 FVKESK. The CDR3 has 19 amino acids. In DNA, the CDR3 is TGTGCCAGCAGCCTCGAAAGTACGACTGAGCGGAGACTCTACAATGAGCAGTTCTTC. Translating gives CASSLESTTERRLYNEQFF.

The chain carries TRBV18 and TRBJ1-5; D is ambiguous. The CDR3 length is 15 residues. Deletions cut 3 bases from V and 3 bases from J, with 12 bases between. Germline CDR1 is KGHSH and CDR2 is LQKENI. The CDR3 bases are TGTGCCAGCTCACCTCGGCAGGAATACAATCAGCCCCAGCATTTT. Translating gives CASSPRQEYNQPQHF.

The chain links TRBV18 to TRBJ1-2; 12 bases fit TRBD1. Germline assignment: CDR1 KGHSH and CDR2 LQKENI. Unmatched junction bases numbered 9, after V lost 3 bases and J lost 7 bases. The CDR3 consists of 16 residues. CDR3 sequence: CASSPSTGTGGLGYTF. The CDR3 region has the DNA TGTGCCAGCTCACCCTCCACCGGGACAGGGGGCCTTGGCTACACCTTC.

This clone appeared once. This rearrangement joins TRBV5-1 to TRBJ1-2, with a possible D match to TRBD1 (5 bases). Trimming took 3 bases from V and 0 from J, leaving 12 bases between them. This CDR3 spans 15 amino acids. CDR1 and CDR2 from the germline V gene are SGHRS and YFSETQ. This chain's CDR3 is CASSSNGGSNYGYTF. The CDR3 DNA sequence: TGCGCCAGCAGCTCCAATGGGGGGTCTAACTATGGCTACACCTTC.